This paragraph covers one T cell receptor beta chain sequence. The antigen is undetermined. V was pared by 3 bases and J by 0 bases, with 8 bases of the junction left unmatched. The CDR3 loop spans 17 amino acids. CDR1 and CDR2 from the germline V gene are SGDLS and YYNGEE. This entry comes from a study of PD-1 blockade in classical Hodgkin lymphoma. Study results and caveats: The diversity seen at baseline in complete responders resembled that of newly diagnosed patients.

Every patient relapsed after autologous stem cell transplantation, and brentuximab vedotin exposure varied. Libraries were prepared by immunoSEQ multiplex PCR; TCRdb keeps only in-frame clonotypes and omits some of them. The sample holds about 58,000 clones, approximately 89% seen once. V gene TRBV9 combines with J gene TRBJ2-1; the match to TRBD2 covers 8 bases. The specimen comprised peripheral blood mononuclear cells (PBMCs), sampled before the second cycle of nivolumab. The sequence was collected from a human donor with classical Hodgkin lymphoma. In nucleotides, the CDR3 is TGTGCCAGCAGCGGGATAGAGCGGGGGAGCTCCTACAATGAGCAGTTCTTC. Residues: CASSGIERGSSYNEQFF. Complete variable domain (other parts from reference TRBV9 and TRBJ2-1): DSGVTQTPKHLITATGQRVTLRCSPRSGDLSVYWYQQSLDQGLQFLIQYYNGEERAKGNILERFSAQQFPDLHSELNLSSLELGDSALYFCASSGIERGSSYNEQFFGPGTRLTVL.